These 21 T cell receptor beta chains were sequenced from one sample in a study of T cells after somatic rescue of genetic block. This table comes from immunoSEQ multiplex PCR, and its TCRdb copy is limited to in-frame clones, with some not included. This table has tens of thousands of clones, around 90% appearing once. Sequences were obtained from peripheral blood mononuclear cells (PBMCs). The receptors shown here come from a man in his forties or fifties.

This chain connects TRBV7-8 to TRBJ1-1; D remains ambiguous. The germline V gene encodes CDR1 SGHVS and CDR2 FQNEAQ. Between the trimmed V and J ends, which lost 2 bases and 2 bases, there was a span of 12 bases. This CDR3 is built from 15 residues. The DNA of the CDR3 is TGTGCCAGCAGCTTAAAATTTGGCTTAAACACTGAAGCTTTCTTT. Residues: CASSLKFGLNTEAFF.

V is TRBV6-6 and J is TRBJ2-1, with D perhaps TRBD2 (5 bases). Germline values: CDR1 MNHNY, CDR2 SVGAGI (reference sequence). The CDR3 contains 15 residues. V was clipped by 5 bases and J by 4 bases, with 15 bases between them. The CDR3 reads CASSLGDPKYNEQFF. CDR3 in DNA: TGTGCCAGCAGTCTCGGGGATCCCAAATACAATGAGCAGTTCTTC.

The chain carries TRBV7-8 and TRBJ1-5; D unclear. This CDR3 has 16 amino acids. Trimming took off 7 bases at V and 0 bases at J, with 16 bases between the two ends. Germline V gene lookup returns CDR1 SGHVS and CDR2 FQNEAQ. CDR3 amino acids: CASNIRPGASNQPQHF. CDR3 DNA sequence: TGTGCCAGCAATATTCGTCCGGGCGCTAGCAATCAGCCCCAGCATTTT. Full variable domain (rest looked up from reference TRBV7-8 and TRBJ1-5): GAGVSQSPRYKVAKRGQDVALRCDPISGHVSLFWYQQALGQGPEFLTYFQNEAQLDKSGLPSDRFFAERPEGSVSTLKIQRTQQEDSAVYLCASNIRPGASNQPQHFGDGTRLSIL.

V gene TRBV19 combines with J gene TRBJ2-3, with D possibly matching TRBD2 (6 bases). V was pared by 4 bases and J by 2 bases, with 10 bases between. This CDR3 contains 14 residues. The germline V gene has CDR1 LNHDA and CDR2 SQIVND (reference sequence). The CDR3 coding sequence is TGTGCCAGTAGTAAGGGACTTCACACAGATACGCAGTATTTT. It translates to CASSKGLHTDTQYF.

The J gene is TRBJ2-5, the V gene TRBV6-1, with D possibly being TRBD1 (5 bases). The J call may be incorrect, as the DNA end agrees better with TRBJ2-7. The germline gives CDR1 MNHNS, CDR2 SASEGT. The length of the CDR3 is 14 residues. The CDR3 spells CASSEGQGVHEQYF. The CDR3 coding sequence is TGTGCCAGCAGTGAAGGCCAGGGTGTCCACGAGCAGTACTTC.

The V gene is TRBV7-9, the J gene TRBJ2-5; D call uncertain. This CDR3 contains 11 residues. V was shortened by 5 bases and J by 7 bases, with 8 bases between the two germline ends. Germline V gives CDR1 SEHNR, CDR2 FQNEAQ (reference sequence). CDR3 sequence reads: CASSDRGTQYF. Here the CDR3 DNA reads TGTGCCAGCAGCGACCGAGGGACCCAGTACTTC.

CDR3 sequence (DNA): TGTGCCAGCTTACAGCTCCGAAAAAGGAACACTGAAGCTTTCTTT. This gives the protein CASLQLRKRNTEAFF. This chain joins TRBV2 and TRBJ1-1; D not resolved. This CDR3 is 15 amino acids long. V lost 8 bases and J lost 1, with 17 bases in between. Germline CDR1 and CDR2: SNHLY and FYNNEI. Variable domain in full (rest from reference TRBV2 and TRBJ1-1): EPEVTQTPSHQVTQMGQEVILRCVPISNHLYFYWYRQILGQKVEFLVSFYNNEISEKSEIFDDQFSVERPDGSNFTLKIRSTKLEDSAMYFCASLQLRKRNTEAFFGQGTRLTVV.

V and J are TRBV4-2 and TRBJ1-2; tentatively, D is TRBD1 (6 bases). CDR1 is LGHNA and CDR2 is YNFKEQ in the germline V gene. The V end was cut by 2 bases, the J end by 6 bases, with 7 bases between. The CDR3 is 12 amino acids. CDR3 bases: TGTGCCAGCAGCCAAAACAGGGATGGCTACACCTTC. Its translation: CASSQNRDGYTF.

This clone was observed a few times. This chain connects TRBV14 to TRBJ2-2; the match to TRBD1 covers 9 bases. The V segment lost 2 bases and the J segment 3 bases; nucleotides outside the gene matches: 1. Germline CDR1 SGHDN, CDR2 FVKESK. The CDR3 runs to 15 residues. CDR3 sequence: CASSQWTGDTGELFF. DNA for the CDR3: TGTGCCAGCAGCCAATGGACAGGGGACACCGGGGAGCTGTTTTTT.

The chain combines TRBV30 with TRBJ2-7, with D unclear. Deletions cut 2 bases from V and 2 bases from J, with 10 bases between. The CDR3 covers 13 residues. Germline values: CDR1 GTSNPN, CDR2 SVGIG (reference sequence). Written as DNA, the CDR3 is TGTGCCTGGAGTCCCGGCCGGGCCTACGAGCAGTACTTC. Protein: CAWSPGRAYEQYF.

The genes are TRBV5-5 and TRBJ2-2, with D unclear. V lost 5 bases, J lost 1 base, and 9 bases lay in between. This CDR3 comprises 14 residues. Germline V gene data show CDR1 as SGHKS and CDR2 as YYEKEE (reference sequence). The CDR3 bases are TGTGCCAGCAGAAACGGGTGGAACACCGGGGAGCTGTTTTTT. Translating gives CASRNGWNTGELFF.

The V call is TRBV19, the J call TRBJ2-3; 11 bases are shared with TRBD2. Germline CDR1 and CDR2: LNHDA and SQIVND (reference sequence). The ends lost 3 bases at V and 2 bases at J; junction bases unmatched: 4. CDR3 size: 16 residues. The CDR3 spells CASSIYSGRATDTQYF. The CDR3 bases are TGTGCCAGTAGTATTTATAGCGGGAGGGCCACAGATACGCAGTATTTT.

This chain uses TRBV20-1 with TRBJ2-5; D call uncertain. The CDR3 covers 11 residues. Germline V lookup: CDR1 DFQATT, CDR2 SNEGSKA (reference sequence). The CDR3 DNA follows: TGCAGCCGCGTCAATCTGGAGACCCAGTACTTC. Translation: CSRVNLETQYF.

J is TRBJ1-2 and V is TRBV6-6; TRBD1 matches 11 bases. Looked up from germline, CDR1 is MNHNY and CDR2 is SVGAGI (reference sequence). This CDR3 has 13 amino acids. V lost 6 bases and J lost 7; bases outside the gene matches: 4. The DNA of the CDR3 is TGTGCCAGCAGCAGGGGACAGGGGGGTGGCTACACCTTC. Its protein product is CASSRGQGGGYTF.

The table lists this clone with a count of one. The chain uses TRBV2 and TRBJ2-1, with D hard to call. From germline, CDR1 is SNHLY and CDR2 FYNNEI. This CDR3 region has 14 residues. Trimming took 8 bases from V and 6 from J, leaving 17 bases between them. The CDR3 coding sequence is TGTGCCAGCGAAGTCCCCGGTCCCCTCAATGAGCAGTTCTTC. This translates into CASEVPGPLNEQFF.

The V and J genes are TRBV7-3 and TRBJ2-1; 8 bases map to TRBD2. The V gene's germline CDR1 is SGHTA and CDR2 FQGTGA. The J segment lost 8 bases and the V segment lost 5 bases, leaving 11 bases of the junction unmatched. The CDR3 has 15 residues. The CDR3 bases are TGTGCCAGCAGCATAGCGGGGACACCCTCGCATGAGCAGTTCTTC. Encoded protein: CASSIAGTPSHEQFF.

The gene calls are TRBV27 and TRBJ1-5, with 10 bases lining up with TRBD1. Germline CDR1 MNHEY, CDR2 SMNVEV (reference sequence). V lost 3 bases, J lost 7 bases, and 9 bases stayed unmatched. CDR3 size: 16 residues. The CDR3 nucleotides are TGTGCCAGCAGTTTTTCCGGGACAGGGGACTGGCAGCCCCAGCATTTT. Its protein is CASSFSGTGDWQPQHF.

This clone showed up just once. V gene TRBV7-9 combines with J gene TRBJ2-5; 9 nucleotides line up with TRBD2. V trimming: 5 bases; J trimming: 2 bases; junction bases outside the gene matches: 15. This CDR3 spans 18 amino acids. Germline V CDR1 and CDR2: SEHNR, FQNEAQ (reference sequence). CDR3 sequence: CASSPGHSLLAGQETQYF. In DNA form, the CDR3 reads TGTGCCAGCAGCCCAGGACATAGCCTACTAGCGGGTCAAGAGACCCAGTACTTC.

CDR3 bases: TGTGCCAGCAGTTTGGACAGTAACTATGGCTACACCTTC. Encoded protein: CASSLDSNYGYTF. The chain couples TRBV2 to TRBJ1-2, with TRBD1 as a possible D gene (6 bases). Germline V gives CDR1 SNHLY, CDR2 FYNNEI. CDR3 size: 13 residues. V gave up 5 bases and J gave up 1 base, with 8 bases separating them.

V and J are TRBV5-4 and TRBJ1-5; D perhaps matches TRBD1 (5 bases). With 0 bases removed from V and 1 base from J, the gap between germline ends came to 11 bases. The CDR3 spans 16 residues. Looked up from germline, CDR1 is SGHNT and CDR2 is YYREEE (reference sequence). Written as DNA, the CDR3 is TGTGCCAGCAGCTTGGGTGGGTGGGGGAGCAATCAGCCCCAGCATTTT. This codes for CASSLGGWGSNQPQHF.

V usage is TRBV7-9 and J usage is TRBJ1-1; D unresolved. Deletions cut 1 base from V and 3 bases from J, with 6 bases between. CDR1 is SEHNR and CDR2 is FQNEAQ in the germline V gene (reference sequence). The CDR3 consists of 13 residues. The CDR3 region is CASSLERDTEAFF. CDR3 sequence (DNA): TGTGCCAGCAGCTTAGAGCGGGACACTGAAGCTTTCTTT.